These 10 T cell receptor beta chains were sequenced from one sample in a study of T cell responses to AZD1222 COVID-19 vaccine. Sequenced by immunoSEQ multiplex PCR; TCRdb stores in-frame clones only, minus some. The sample comprises approximately 140,000 clones, around nine tenths of which are singletons, and 5% to 6.5% rests with the top ten. The sample was peripheral blood, taken on day 0 of AZD1222 vaccination. The receptors derive from an adult in good health.

The chain is built from TRBV6-5 and TRBJ2-7; 12 nucleotides match TRBD1. This CDR3 is 16 amino acids long. Germline lookup yields CDR1 MNHEY and CDR2 SVGAGI. V lost 4 bases to trimming and J lost 5 bases; unmatched junction nucleotides: 9. CDR3 bases: TGTGCCAGCAGTTCCTTCGGGACAGGGGGCACGAACGAGCAGTACTTC. The encoded protein is CASSSFGTGGTNEQYF.

The CDR3 loop reads CASSVAPDRPEGGYTF. In DNA form, the CDR3 reads TGTGCCAGCAGCGTAGCCCCCGACAGGCCTGAGGGTGGCTACACCTTC. The chain carries TRBV9 and TRBJ1-2, with D maybe TRBD1 (6 bases). This CDR3 spans 16 amino acids. Germline assignment: CDR1 SGDLS and CDR2 YYNGEE. V shed 0 bases and J shed 7 bases, with 19 bases lying between them.

About this clone itself: The sample holds other DNA sequences that translate to the same CDR3. V is TRBV30 and J is TRBJ2-5, with D possibly TRBD1 on 6 matching bases. CDR3 length equals 12 residues. V lost 6 bases to trimming and J lost 5 bases, with 13 bases between them. The germline CDR1 and CDR2 sequences are GTSNPN and SVGIG (reference sequence). The CDR3 DNA reads as TGTGCCTGTAGGGGGTCTGGGGAGACCCAGTACTTC. This translates into CACRGSGETQYF.

The J gene is TRBJ1-1, the V gene TRBV27, with TRBD1 as a possible D gene (5 bases). CDR3 length: 15 residues. Trimming removed 6 bases at V and 1 base at J, with 15 bases between. Germline V CDR1 and CDR2: MNHEY, SMNVEV (reference sequence). The chain's CDR3 is CASSIFAGRNTEAFF. The CDR3, as DNA: TGTGCCAGCAGCATTTTCGCAGGGCGGAACACTGAAGCTTTCTTT.

This clone was seen only a few times. The chain recombines TRBV7-9 with TRBJ2-2; no definite D call. V lost 1 base and J lost 3, with 21 bases in between. The CDR3 extends over 19 amino acids. Germline CDR1 SEHNR, CDR2 FQNEAQ (reference sequence). CDR3 protein: CASSLDQTSTFMYTGELFF. The CDR3 bases are TGTGCCAGCAGCTTAGATCAGACAAGCACCTTCATGTACACCGGGGAGCTGTTTTTT.

The V gene is TRBV11-3, the J gene TRBJ2-7; 10 bases are shared with TRBD2. The CDR3 totals 17 residues. Per germline, CDR1 SGHNT and CDR2 YENEEA. The V gene end was trimmed by 3 bases and the J gene end by 0 bases; junction bases not matched to a gene: 8. The CDR3: CASSFQPGLADSYEQYF. Here the CDR3 DNA reads TGTGCCAGCAGCTTCCAGCCCGGACTAGCGGACTCCTACGAGCAGTACTTC.

The genes are TRBV7-9 and TRBJ1-2, with a possible D match to TRBD1 (5 bases). The germline V gene has CDR1 SEHNR and CDR2 FQNEAQ (reference sequence). CDR3 size: 13 residues. V lost 6 bases and J lost 4, with 12 bases in between. The CDR3 sequence is CASRGTAVYGYTF. The CDR3 DNA reads as TGTGCCAGCAGGGGGACTGCGGTCTATGGCTACACCTTC.

This sequence joins TRBV5-4 and TRBJ1-2; possibly TRBD1 for D (6 bases). V lost 1 base to trimming and J lost 5 bases, with 27 bases between them. From germline, CDR1 is SGHNT and CDR2 YYREEE (reference sequence). CDR3 length: 19 amino acids. CDR3 nucleotides: TGTGCCAGCAGCTTGCCGACAAATACCCATACAGGGTCCCCGTATGGCTACACCTTC. Translated: CASSLPTNTHTGSPYGYTF.

In nucleotides, the CDR3 is TGCGCCAGCAACCCTTTGAAAAATCCCGCTGCGGGTGAGCAGTTCTTC. It specifies CASNPLKNPAAGEQFF. The J gene is TRBJ2-1, the V gene TRBV5-1; TRBD2 might be the D (5 bases). Deletions cut 6 bases from V and 9 bases from J, with 25 bases between. Per the germline V gene, CDR1 is SGHRS and CDR2 is YFSETQ. The CDR3 totals 16 residues.

The chain employs TRBV28 and TRBJ1-5, with TRBD1 matching over 7 bases. The V gene's germline CDR1 is MDHEN and CDR2 SYDVKM. V shed 6 bases, J shed 0 bases, and the junction held 2 bases outside the gene matches. The CDR3 sequence is 14 residues long. For the CDR3, the DNA is TGTGCCAGCAGGGGGACAGATAGCAATCAGCCCCAGCATTTT. This gives the protein CASRGTDSNQPQHF. Full variable domain (rest looked up from reference TRBV28 and TRBJ1-5): DVKVTQSSRYLVKRTGEKVFLECVQDMDHENMFWYRQDPGLGLRLIYFSYDVKMKEKGDIPEGYSVSREKKERFSLILESASTNQTSMYLCASRGTDSNQPQHFGDGTRLSIL.